Shown below are 14 T cell receptor beta chains from a single sample sequenced in a study of blood T cell repertoires in COVID-19. The method was immunoSEQ multiplex PCR; TCRdb's version includes in-frame clones alone and lacks a portion of them. The sample consists of about 44,000 clones, 87% of them appearing once. Source material: peripheral blood. These receptors all stem from a woman over 75 in a cohort sampled during active or convalescent COVID-19.

The chain joins TRBV2 to TRBJ1-4, with D perhaps matching TRBD1 (5 bases). The length of the CDR3 is 15 residues. V lost 7 bases to trimming and J lost 6 bases, with 18 bases between them. Germline assignment: CDR1 SNHLY and CDR2 FYNNEI. The CDR3 nucleotides are TGTGCCAGCAAACTCGAGGCAGGGTGGGATGAAAAACTGTTTTTT. Its translation is CASKLEAGWDEKLFF.

This chain uses TRBV7-2 with TRBJ1-6, with 7 bases identical to TRBD1. V lost 5 bases, J lost 9 bases, and 10 bases stayed unmatched. CDR1 and CDR2 (germline): SGHTA, FQGNSA. The CDR3 is made up of 15 amino acids. CDR3 DNA sequence: TGTGCCAGCAGCCCCGACAGGGCAGTAGTTTCACCCCTCCACTTT. Protein: CASSPDRAVVSPLHF.

J is TRBJ2-2 and V is TRBV6-4; 8 nucleotides line up with TRBD1. Germline V gene sequence: CDR1 MRHNA, CDR2 SNTAGT. The ends lost 5 bases at V and 6 bases at J; junction bases unmatched: 2. The CDR3 is made up of 13 amino acids. CDR3 loop: CASSPGGSGELFF. CDR3 nucleotide sequence: TGTGCCAGCAGTCCAGGGGGCTCCGGGGAGCTGTTTTTT.

The chain combines TRBV10-3 with TRBJ1-6, with 8 nucleotides matching TRBD1. Trimming took 6 bases from V and 13 from J; bases not matched to a gene: 8. This CDR3 spans 13 amino acids. The germline V gene encodes CDR1 ENHRY and CDR2 SYGVKD. The CDR3 sequence: CAISDRGELPLHF. CDR3 coding DNA: TGTGCCATCAGCGACAGGGGCGAACTGCCCCTCCACTTT.

V and J are TRBV7-2 and TRBJ1-1; 7 bases fit TRBD1. V lost 4 bases, J lost 2 bases, and 4 bases stayed unmatched. CDR3 length: 14 residues. Germline V gene sequence: CDR1 SGHTA, CDR2 FQGNSA. The CDR3, as DNA: TGTGCCAGCAGCTCGCAGGGGGGAAACACTGAAGCTTTCTTT. Its protein is CASSSQGGNTEAFF.

V usage is TRBV4-1 and J usage is TRBJ2-2; no reliable D call. V lost 4 bases to trimming and J lost 1 base, with 7 bases between them. Germline V gene sequence: CDR1 MGHRA, CDR2 YSYEKL. The CDR3 has 14 amino acids. The CDR3 protein is CASSLTENTGELFF. The CDR3 nucleotides are TGCGCCAGCAGCCTGACTGAGAACACCGGGGAGCTGTTTTTT.

This chain links TRBV7-9 with TRBJ1-6; 10 nucleotides line up with TRBD1. The CDR3 contains 16 residues. The trim removed 1 base at V and 3 bases at J, leaving 0 bases unmatched. Per germline, CDR1 SEHNR and CDR2 FQNEAQ (reference sequence). CDR3 sequence: CASSLGTGGYNSPLHF. The CDR3 DNA reads as TGTGCCAGCAGCTTAGGGACAGGGGGCTATAATTCACCCCTCCACTTT.

This sequence joins TRBV9 and TRBJ2-6, with D possibly being TRBD1 (5 bases). The CDR3 totals 16 residues. V was trimmed by 0 bases and J by 3 bases, leaving 10 bases between them. Germline lookup yields CDR1 SGDLS and CDR2 YYNGEE. CDR3 nucleotides: TGTGCCAGCAGCGTAGCTATGGGGCGTGGGGCCAACGTCCTGACTTTC. Its protein product is CASSVAMGRGANVLTF.

V and J are TRBV2 and TRBJ2-2; D possibly corresponds to TRBD2 (6 bases). V dropped 4 bases and J dropped 7 bases, with 7 bases sitting between them. In germline, CDR1 is SNHLY, CDR2 FYNNEI. The CDR3 has 12 residues. Here the CDR3 reads CASSGGIGELFF. CDR3 bases: TGTGCCAGCAGTGGCGGGATCGGGGAGCTGTTTTTT. Full variable domain (rest looked up from reference TRBV2 and TRBJ2-2): EPEVTQTPSHQVTQMGQEVILRCVPISNHLYFYWYRQILGQKVEFLVSFYNNEISEKSEIFDDQFSVERPDGSNFTLKIRSTKLEDSAMYFCASSGGIGELFFGEGSRLTVL.

This clone occurred once. The rearrangement joins TRBV10-2 to TRBJ2-7, with TRBD1 matching 7 bases. The junction had 14 bases not matched to a gene; V was cut back by 2 bases and J by 4 bases. The V gene's germline CDR1 is WSHSY and CDR2 SAAADI. The CDR3 has 17 amino acids. The CDR3 DNA sequence: TGCGCCAGCAGTGAGCCCACTACTCCGGGACAGAGGTACGAGCAGTACTTC. It encodes CASSEPTTPGQRYEQYF.

The rearrangement joins TRBV2 to TRBJ1-2; 7 nucleotides match TRBD1. This CDR3 is 15 amino acids long. V lost 1 base, J lost 3 bases, and 5 bases stayed unmatched. CDR1 and CDR2 (germline): SNHLY, FYNNEI. The CDR3 is CASSEGGQIDYGYTF. The CDR3 nucleotides are TGTGCCAGCAGTGAAGGGGGACAGATAGACTATGGCTACACCTTC.

The chain couples TRBV2 to TRBJ2-7, with TRBD2 matching over 13 bases. J gave up 7 bases and V 6 bases, and 0 bases lay outside the gene matches. The germline gives CDR1 SNHLY, CDR2 FYNNEI. This CDR3 has 12 amino acids. In DNA form, the CDR3 reads TGTGCCAGCAGACTAGCGGGAGGGGAGCAGTACTTC. Amino acids: CASRLAGGEQYF.

The chain links TRBV5-1 to TRBJ2-5; TRBD2 aligns across 9 bases. With 4 bases clipped from V and 5 bases from J, the junction kept 6 bases outside the gene matches. The CDR3 totals 14 residues. The germline CDR1 and CDR2 sequences are SGHRS and YFSETQ. CDR3 region: CASSRLAGAETQYF. Written as DNA, the CDR3 is TGCGCCAGCAGCCGGTTAGCGGGGGCTGAGACCCAGTACTTC.

The chain has TRBV12-3 or TRBV12-4 and TRBJ2-7; D is unresolved. Trimming cost V 6 bases and J 1 base, with 10 bases left between them. This CDR3 has 13 residues. For the CDR3, the DNA is TGTGCCAGCAGCCTACACAGTTCCTACGAGCAGTACTTC. Residues: CASSLHSSYEQYF.